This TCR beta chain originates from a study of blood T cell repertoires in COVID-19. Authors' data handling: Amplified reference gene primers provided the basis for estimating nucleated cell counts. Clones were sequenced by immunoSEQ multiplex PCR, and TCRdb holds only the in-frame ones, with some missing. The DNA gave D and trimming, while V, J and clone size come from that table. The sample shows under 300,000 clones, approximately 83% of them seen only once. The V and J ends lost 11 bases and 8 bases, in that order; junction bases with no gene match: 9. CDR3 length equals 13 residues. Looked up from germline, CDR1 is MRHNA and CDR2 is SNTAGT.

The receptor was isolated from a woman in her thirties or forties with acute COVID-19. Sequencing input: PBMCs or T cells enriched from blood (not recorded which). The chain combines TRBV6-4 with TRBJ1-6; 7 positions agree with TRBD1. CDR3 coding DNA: TGTGCCTCTCGACAGGGCTGGGATTCACCCCTCCACTTT. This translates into CASRQGWDSPLHF.